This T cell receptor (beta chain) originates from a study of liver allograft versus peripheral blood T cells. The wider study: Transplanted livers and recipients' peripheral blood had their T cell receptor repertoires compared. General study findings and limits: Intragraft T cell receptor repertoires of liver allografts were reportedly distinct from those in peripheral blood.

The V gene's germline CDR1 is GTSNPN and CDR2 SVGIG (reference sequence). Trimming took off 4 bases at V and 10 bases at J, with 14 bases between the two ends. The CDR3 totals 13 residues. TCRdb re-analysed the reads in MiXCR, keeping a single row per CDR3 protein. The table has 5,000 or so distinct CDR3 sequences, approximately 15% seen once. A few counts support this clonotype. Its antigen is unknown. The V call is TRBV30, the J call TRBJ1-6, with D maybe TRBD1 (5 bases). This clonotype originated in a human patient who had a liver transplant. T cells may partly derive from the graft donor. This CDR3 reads CAWKGVPGSPLHF. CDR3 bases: TGTGCCTGGAAAGGGGTTCCAGGGTCACCCCTCCACTTT.